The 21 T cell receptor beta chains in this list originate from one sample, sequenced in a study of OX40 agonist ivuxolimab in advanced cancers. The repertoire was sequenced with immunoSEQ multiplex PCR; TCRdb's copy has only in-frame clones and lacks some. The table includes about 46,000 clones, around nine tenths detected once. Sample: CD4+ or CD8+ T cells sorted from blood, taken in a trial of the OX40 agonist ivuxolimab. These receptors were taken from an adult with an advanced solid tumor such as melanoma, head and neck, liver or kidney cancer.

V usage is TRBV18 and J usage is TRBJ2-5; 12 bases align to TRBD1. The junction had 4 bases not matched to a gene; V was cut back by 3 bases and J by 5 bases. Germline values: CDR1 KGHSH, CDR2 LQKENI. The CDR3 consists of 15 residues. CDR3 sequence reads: CASSPRDRGHETQYF. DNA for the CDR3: TGTGCCAGCTCACCCAGGGACAGGGGGCATGAGACCCAGTACTTC.

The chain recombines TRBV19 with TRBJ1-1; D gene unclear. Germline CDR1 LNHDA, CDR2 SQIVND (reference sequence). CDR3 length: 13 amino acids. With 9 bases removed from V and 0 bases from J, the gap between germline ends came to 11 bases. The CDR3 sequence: CASRYGMNTEAFF. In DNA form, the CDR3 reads TGTGCCAGCAGGTATGGCATGAACACTGAAGCTTTCTTT.

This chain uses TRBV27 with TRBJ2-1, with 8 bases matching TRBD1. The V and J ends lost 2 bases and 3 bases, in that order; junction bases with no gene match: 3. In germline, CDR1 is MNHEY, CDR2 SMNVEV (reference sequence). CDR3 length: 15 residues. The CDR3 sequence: CASSLDRGVYNEQFF. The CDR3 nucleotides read TGTGCCAGCAGTTTAGACAGGGGTGTCTACAATGAGCAGTTCTTC.

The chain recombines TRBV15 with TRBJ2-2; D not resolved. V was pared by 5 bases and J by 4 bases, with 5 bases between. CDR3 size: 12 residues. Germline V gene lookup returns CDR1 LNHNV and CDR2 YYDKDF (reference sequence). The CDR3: CATSSPTGELFF. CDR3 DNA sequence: TGTGCCACCAGCTCCCCCACCGGGGAGCTGTTTTTT.

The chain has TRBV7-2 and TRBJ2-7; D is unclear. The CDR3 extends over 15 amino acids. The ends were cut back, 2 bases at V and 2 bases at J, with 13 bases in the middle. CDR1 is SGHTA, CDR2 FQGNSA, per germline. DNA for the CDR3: TGTGCCAGCAGCTTATTTGCAGAGTCGACCTACGAGCAGTACTTC. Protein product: CASSLFAESTYEQYF.

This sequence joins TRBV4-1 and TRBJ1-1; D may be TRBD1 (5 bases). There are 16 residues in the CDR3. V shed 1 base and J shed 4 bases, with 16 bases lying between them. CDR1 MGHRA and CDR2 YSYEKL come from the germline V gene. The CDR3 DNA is TGCGCCAGCAGCCAAGTCGGGCAGGGAAGAGGCACTGAAGCTTTCTTT. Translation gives CASSQVGQGRGTEAFF.

The CDR3 reads CASSCLGGPECYQETQYF. The CDR3 bases are TGTGCCAGCAGCTGCTTGGGGGGGCCGGAGTGCTACCAAGAGACCCAGTACTTC. The gene calls are TRBV11-2 and TRBJ2-5, with D possibly TRBD2 on 7 matching bases. V lost 4 bases and J lost 0, with 21 bases in between. In germline, CDR1 is SGHAT, CDR2 FQNNGV. This CDR3 contains 18 residues.

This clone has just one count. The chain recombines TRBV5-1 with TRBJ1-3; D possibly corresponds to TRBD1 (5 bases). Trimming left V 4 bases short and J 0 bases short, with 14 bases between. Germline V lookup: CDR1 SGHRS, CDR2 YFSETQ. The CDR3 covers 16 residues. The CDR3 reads CASSRDRPDSGNTIYF. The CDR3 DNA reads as TGCGCCAGCAGCAGGGACCGGCCAGACTCTGGAAACACCATATATTTT.

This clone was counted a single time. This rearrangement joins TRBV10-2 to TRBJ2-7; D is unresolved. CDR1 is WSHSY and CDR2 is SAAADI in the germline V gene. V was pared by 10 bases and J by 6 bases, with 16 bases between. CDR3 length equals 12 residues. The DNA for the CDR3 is TGCGCCACCGATGGTCCGTCGGGCGAGCAGTACTTC. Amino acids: CATDGPSGEQYF.

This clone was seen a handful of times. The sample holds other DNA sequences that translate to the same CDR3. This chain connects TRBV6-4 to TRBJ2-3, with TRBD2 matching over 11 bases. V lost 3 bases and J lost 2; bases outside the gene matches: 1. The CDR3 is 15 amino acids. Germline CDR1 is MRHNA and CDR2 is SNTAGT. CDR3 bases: TGTGCCAGCAGTGATAGCGGGGGGGCCACAGATACGCAGTATTTT. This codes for CASSDSGGATDTQYF.

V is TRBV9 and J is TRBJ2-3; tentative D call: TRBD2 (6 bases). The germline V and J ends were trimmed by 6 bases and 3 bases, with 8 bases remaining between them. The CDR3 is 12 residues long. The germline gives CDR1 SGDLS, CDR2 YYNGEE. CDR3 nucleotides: TGTGCCAGCACGGGGGAAACAGATACGCAGTATTTT. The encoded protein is CASTGETDTQYF.

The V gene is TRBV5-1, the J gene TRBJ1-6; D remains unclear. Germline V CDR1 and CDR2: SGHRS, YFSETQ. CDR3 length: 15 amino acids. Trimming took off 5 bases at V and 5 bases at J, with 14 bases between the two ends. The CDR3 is CASRVDAMNNSPLHF. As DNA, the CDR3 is TGCGCCAGCAGGGTGGACGCCATGAATAATTCACCCCTCCACTTT.

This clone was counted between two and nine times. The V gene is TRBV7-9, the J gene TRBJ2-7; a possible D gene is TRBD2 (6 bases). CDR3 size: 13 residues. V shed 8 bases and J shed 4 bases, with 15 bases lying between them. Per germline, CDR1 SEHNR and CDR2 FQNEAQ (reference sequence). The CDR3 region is CASGLGGGYEQYV. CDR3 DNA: TGTGCCAGCGGCCTCGGGGGTGGGTACGAGCAGTACGTC.

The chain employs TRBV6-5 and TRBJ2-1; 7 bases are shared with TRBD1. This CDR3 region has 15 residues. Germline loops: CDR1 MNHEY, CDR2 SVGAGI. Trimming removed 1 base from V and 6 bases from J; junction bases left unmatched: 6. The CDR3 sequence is CASSYYEGARNEQFF. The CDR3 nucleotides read TGTGCCAGCAGTTACTACGAGGGGGCGCGCAATGAGCAGTTCTTC.

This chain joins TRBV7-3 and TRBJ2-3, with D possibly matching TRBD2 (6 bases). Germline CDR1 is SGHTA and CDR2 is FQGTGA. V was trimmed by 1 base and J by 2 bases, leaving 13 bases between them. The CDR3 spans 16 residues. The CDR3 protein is CASSLNPGLHTDTQYF. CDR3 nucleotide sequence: TGTGCCAGCAGCTTAAACCCGGGACTTCACACAGATACGCAGTATTTT.

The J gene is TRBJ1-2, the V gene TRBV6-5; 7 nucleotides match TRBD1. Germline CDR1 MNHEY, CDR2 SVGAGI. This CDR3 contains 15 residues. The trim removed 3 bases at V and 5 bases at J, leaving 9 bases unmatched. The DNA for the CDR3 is TGTGCCAGCAGTTATGAAGGGGGCGGAAAGTATGGCTACACCTTC. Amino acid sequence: CASSYEGGGKYGYTF.

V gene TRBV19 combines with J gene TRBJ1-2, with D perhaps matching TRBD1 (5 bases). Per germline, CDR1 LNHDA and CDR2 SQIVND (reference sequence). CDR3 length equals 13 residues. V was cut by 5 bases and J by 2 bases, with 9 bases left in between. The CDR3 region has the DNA TGTGCCAGTAGTTTGGGGACGAACTATGGCTACACCTTC. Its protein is CASSLGTNYGYTF.

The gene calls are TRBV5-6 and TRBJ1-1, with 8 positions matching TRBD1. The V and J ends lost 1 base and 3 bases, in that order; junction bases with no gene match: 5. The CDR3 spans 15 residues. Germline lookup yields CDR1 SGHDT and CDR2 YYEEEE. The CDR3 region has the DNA TGTGCCAGCAGCTTGAGGAGCAGGGGGCACACTGAAGCTTTCTTT. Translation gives CASSLRSRGHTEAFF.

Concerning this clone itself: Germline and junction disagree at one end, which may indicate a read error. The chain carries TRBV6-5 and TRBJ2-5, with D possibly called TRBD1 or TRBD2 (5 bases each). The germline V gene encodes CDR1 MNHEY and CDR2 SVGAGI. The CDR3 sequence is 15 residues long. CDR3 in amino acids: CASSYRGGSQEAQYF. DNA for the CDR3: TGTGCCAGCAGTTACCGTGGGGGATCCCAAGAGGCCCAGTACTTC.

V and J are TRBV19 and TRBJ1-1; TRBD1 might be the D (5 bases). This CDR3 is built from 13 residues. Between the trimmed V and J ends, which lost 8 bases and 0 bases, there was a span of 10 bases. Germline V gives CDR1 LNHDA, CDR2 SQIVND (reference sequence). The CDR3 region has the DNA TGTGCCAGTGCGGGACTCCTGAACACTGAAGCTTTCTTT. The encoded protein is CASAGLLNTEAFF.

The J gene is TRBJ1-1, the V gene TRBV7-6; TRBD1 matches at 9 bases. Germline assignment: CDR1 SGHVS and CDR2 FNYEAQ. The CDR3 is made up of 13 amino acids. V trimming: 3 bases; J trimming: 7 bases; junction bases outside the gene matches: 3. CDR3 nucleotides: TGTGCCAGCAGCTTGGACAGGGGAAATGAAGCTTTCTTT. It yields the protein CASSLDRGNEAFF.